These 20 T cell receptor beta chains were all obtained from the same sample, sequenced in a study of blood T cells in healthy people across ages. The use of a sample-barcoded 5' primer and a J-beta primer mix characterized a second PCR of about 7 to 12 cycles. TCRdb reprocessed the 5' RACE reads via MiXCR and lists one record per CDR3 protein. The table lists more than 800,000 distinct CDR3 sequences, roughly 45% of them singletons. The source material was blood. These receptors were obtained from a woman aged 55-75 years in good health.

The V gene is TRBV12-5, the J gene TRBJ2-1, with a weak D call TRBD2 (6 bases). Per the germline V gene, CDR1 is LGHNT and CDR2 is FRNRAP. V gave up 1 base and J gave up 5 bases, with 9 bases separating them. The CDR3 runs to 14 residues. The CDR3 nucleotides read TGTGCTAGTGGTTTGGCTAGCGTTGACAATGAGCAGTTCTTC. This sequence encodes CASGLASVDNEQFF.

Remarks on this clonotype: At one end, the junction sequence differs from germline, possibly due to a read error. The chain uses TRBV28 and TRBJ2-1, with unresolved D. This CDR3 spans 11 amino acids. Germline V CDR1 and CDR2: MDHEN, SYDVKM. The CDR3: CASSPNNKQFF. In nucleotides, the CDR3 is TGTGCCAGCAGTCCAAACAATAAGCAGTTCTTC.

The chain is built from TRBV7-2 and TRBJ1-2; D possibly corresponds to TRBD1 (5 bases). Germline CDR1 SGHTA, CDR2 FQGNSA. The CDR3 spans 12 residues. V was pared by 1 base and J by 7 bases, with 7 bases between. The CDR3 nucleotides are TGTGCCAGCAGCTTAGGACAGACTGGCTACACCTTC. It codes for CASSLGQTGYTF.

This clonotype was counted a few times. The V and J genes are TRBV7-9 and TRBJ2-1; D call uncertain. V lost 7 bases, J lost 2 bases, and 9 bases lay in between. The CDR3 is made up of 13 amino acids. Germline values: CDR1 SEHNR, CDR2 FQNEAQ (reference sequence). The CDR3: CASIGPTYNEQFF. The CDR3 coding sequence is TGTGCCAGCATAGGACCGACCTACAATGAGCAGTTCTTC.

The chain has TRBV29-1 and TRBJ2-1; 11 nucleotides line up with TRBD2. V trimming: 6 bases; J trimming: 8 bases; junction bases outside the gene matches: 12. This CDR3 is 15 amino acids long. CDR1 and CDR2 from the germline V gene are SQVTM and ANQGSEA. The CDR3 region has the DNA TGCAGCGTCGCGTCCGGCACTAGCGGGAGCCATGAGCAGTTCTTC. Amino acids: CSVASGTSGSHEQFF.

Concerning this clonotype: The junction differs from germline at one of its ends, possibly a read error. V usage is TRBV5-6 and J usage is TRBJ1-2; tentative D call: TRBD1 (6 bases). The CDR3 is made up of 13 amino acids. Germline V gene sequence: CDR1 SGHDT, CDR2 YYEEEE. The CDR3 bases are TGTGCCAGCAGCTTGGCGCCAGGGGATGGCCACACCTTC. Protein product: CASSLAPGDGHTF.

The chain is built from TRBV20-1 and TRBJ1-2; D is unclear. Trimming cost V 6 bases and J 4 bases, with 15 bases left between them. The CDR3 contains 13 residues. CDR1 and CDR2 (germline): DFQATT, SNEGSKA (reference sequence). CDR3 in DNA: TGCAGTGCAAGAACACTACCGTCCTATGGCTACACCTTC. As protein: CSARTLPSYGYTF.

Points on this clonotype: This clone may be a read error of a much larger clone one base away. V is TRBV7-2 and J is TRBJ2-5; D might be TRBD2 (5 bases). Germline V gene data show CDR1 as SGHTA and CDR2 as FQGNSA. The CDR3 totals 15 residues. The CDR3 is CAISPQVKREETQYF. DNA of the CDR3: TGTGCCATCAGCCCCCAGGTTAAGAGGGAAGAGACCCAGTACTTC.

This chain joins TRBV2 and TRBJ1-5, with D unclear. This CDR3 has 16 residues. Germline values: CDR1 SNHLY, CDR2 FYNNEI. The V gene lost 8 bases and the J gene lost 0 bases, with 17 bases spanning the gap. CDR3 coding DNA: TGTGCCAGCGGATCCATGCCAACAGATAGCAATCAGCCCCAGCATTTT. It is translated as CASGSMPTDSNQPQHF. The complete variable domain, with remaining parts taken from reference TRBV2 and TRBJ1-5, reads EPEVTQTPSHQVTQMGQEVILRCVPISNHLYFYWYRQILGQKVEFLVSFYNNEISEKSEIFDDQFSVERPDGSNFTLKIRSTKLEDSAMYFCASGSMPTDSNQPQHFGDGTRLSIL.

This clonotype was counted only a few times. The chain employs TRBV7-2 and TRBJ2-3; 10 positions match TRBD1. The CDR3 extends over 13 amino acids. Germline CDR1 SGHTA, CDR2 FQGNSA. The ends lost 5 bases at V and 14 bases at J; junction bases unmatched: 10. CDR3 loop: CASSPTGTGAGYF. CDR3 nucleotide sequence: TGTGCCAGCAGCCCTACCGGGACAGGGGCAGGGTATTTT.

The rearrangement links TRBV27 to TRBJ2-1; 13 nucleotides line up with TRBD2. This CDR3 contains 14 residues. Germline CDR1 and CDR2: MNHEY and SMNVEV (reference sequence). V was pared by 8 bases and J by 6 bases, with 4 bases of the junction left unmatched. The CDR3 DNA sequence: TGTGCCAGCGTACTAGCGGGAGGGGGCAATGAGCAGTTCTTC. Translated, it gives CASVLAGGGNEQFF.

The chain employs TRBV20-1 and TRBJ2-3, with D uncertain. Trimming pared 5 bases from V and 4 bases from J, leaving 16 bases between. The CDR3 is 14 amino acids. Germline assignment: CDR1 DFQATT and CDR2 SNEGSKA (reference sequence). CDR3 bases: TGCAGTGCTCCGGCTACAGTCGACCCAGATACGCAGTATTTT. Protein sequence: CSAPATVDPDTQYF.

This clonotype has more than one count but fewer than ten. The chain joins TRBV27 to TRBJ2-7; 7 positions match TRBD1. The ends lost 6 bases at V and 6 bases at J; junction bases unmatched: 11. The CDR3 is made up of 14 amino acids. Germline CDR1 is MNHEY and CDR2 is SMNVEV (reference sequence). In DNA form, the CDR3 reads TGTGCCAGCAGACCACAGGGGACCGCATCCGAGCAGTACTTC. It codes for CASRPQGTASEQYF.

The chain uses TRBV20-1 and TRBJ2-7; 15 nucleotides match TRBD2. The CDR3 is made up of 18 amino acids. V lost 0 bases and J lost 2; bases outside the gene matches: 8. Germline V lookup: CDR1 DFQATT, CDR2 SNEGSKA (reference sequence). In nucleotides, the CDR3 is TGCAGTGCTAGAGATGTAGGGGGACTAGCGGGAGGTCCCTACGAGCAGTACTTC. The encoded protein is CSARDVGGLAGGPYEQYF.

The CDR3 bases are TGTGCCAGCAGCTTACGCCAGGGGGGTTTCACTGAAGCTTTCTTT. Encoded protein: CASSLRQGGFTEAFF. The gene calls are TRBV7-2 and TRBJ1-1; TRBD1 matches 7 bases. The CDR3 is 15 residues long. Germline V CDR1 and CDR2: SGHTA, FQGNSA. With 2 bases clipped from V and 4 bases from J, the junction kept 7 bases outside the gene matches.

This clonotype has just a few counts. The V gene is TRBV7-2, the J gene TRBJ2-7, with D possibly being TRBD2 (6 bases). The germline V and J ends were trimmed by 5 bases and 2 bases, with 16 bases remaining between them. CDR3 length: 15 residues. Germline V gene lookup returns CDR1 SGHTA and CDR2 FQGNSA. As DNA, the CDR3 is TGTGCCAGCAGCGTGGGAGGTCTAGCTGCCTACGAGCAGTACTTC. This translates into CASSVGGLAAYEQYF.

This sequence joins TRBV2 and TRBJ2-1, with TRBD2 matching 8 bases. The CDR3 is 17 amino acids. V lost 5 bases, J lost 2 bases, and 11 bases stayed unmatched. The germline V gene encodes CDR1 SNHLY and CDR2 FYNNEI. CDR3 region: CASSRNSGTSAYNEQFF. In nucleotides, the CDR3 is TGTGCCAGCAGTCGAAATTCCGGGACTAGTGCCTACAATGAGCAGTTCTTC.

This chain connects TRBV6-5 to TRBJ1-6, with D tentatively TRBD1 (5 bases). Germline CDR1 reads MNHEY; CDR2 reads SVGAGI. V lost 6 bases to trimming and J lost 10 bases, with 22 bases between them. The CDR3 has 16 amino acids. DNA of the CDR3: TGTGCCAGCAGCCCCGAGGCGCCAGGGTACCGGTCACCCCTCCACTTT. Residues: CASSPEAPGYRSPLHF.

The chain links TRBV20-1 to TRBJ1-4, with a weak D call TRBD1 (5 bases). Trimming cost V 5 bases and J 6 bases, with 13 bases left between them. The CDR3 contains 13 residues. CDR1 and CDR2 from the germline V gene are DFQATT and SNEGSKA (reference sequence). The DNA of the CDR3 is TGCAGTGCTTCTTGGGGGACTGATGAAAAACTGTTTTTT. Its translation: CSASWGTDEKLFF.

V and J are TRBV7-2 and TRBJ2-1; D gene uncertain. V shed 5 bases and J shed 8 bases, with 7 bases lying between them. The length of the CDR3 is 11 residues. The germline gives CDR1 SGHTA, CDR2 FQGNSA. CDR3 amino acids: CASSPYDEQFF. Here the CDR3 DNA reads TGTGCCAGCAGCCCATACGATGAGCAGTTCTTC.